The entry below describes one TCR beta chain. The specificity of this receptor is unknown. No clone much larger than this one lies a single base away; base qualities are absent. V is pruned by 3 bases and J by 5 bases, leaving 6 bases of the junction without a gene match. Measured from the cysteine to the phenylalanine, the CDR3 is 15 residues long. Solely the CDR3 DNA is kept, with 45 bases framed from the first base. The germline V gene (reference sequence) specifies DFQATT as CDR1 and SNEGSKA as CDR2. To demonstrate the VDJtools post-analysis software, TCR beta repertoires were profiled from the peripheral blood of about 13 young patients with multiple sclerosis. Multiple sclerosis patients were children and adolescents aged roughly 6 to 16 years. The data were obtained in a study of post-analysis software for immune sequencing data (dated by TCRdb to between 2014 and 2017). Background for the entire study: Recorded disease courses included relapsing-remitting, secondary progressive and progressive-relapsing multiple sclerosis, with some patients lacking subtype annotation. A subset of samples was prepared in parallel using single-end sample barcoding, then pooled and co-amplified after Illumina adapter ligation. The patient repertoires were compared against 11 previously published healthy control repertoires obtained from donors aged about 6 to 28 years. Broader findings and caveats from the paper: Direct clustering with F measure showed strong co-clustering of samples prepared in the same batch, prompting a batch-effect correction. The control group was slightly older than the multiple sclerosis patient group. Several TRBV segments, including TRBV5-6, TRBV5-1 and TRBV20-1, were significantly more frequent in patients than controls. Multiple sclerosis patients had significantly lower normalized Chao1 diversity than controls, a result that suggests substantial peripheral T-cell clonal expansion.

Library preparation was by PCR. Data came from an Illumina HiSeq 2500. To reduce PCR and sequencing biases, unique molecular identifiers were incorporated into the TCR beta cDNA libraries. Some 500,000 cDNA molecules were obtained for every 1 to 10 million input T cells, so each molecule roughly corresponded to one T cell. The patient libraries were prepared and sequenced using the same protocol as the earlier healthy control dataset. Within a given batch, samples were prepared together, multiplexed and sequenced on the same HiSeq lane. Processing in the source paper ran as follows. MIGEC was used to process the raw barcoded reads, and molecular identifier groups with only a single read were discarded before consensus assembly and CDR3 extraction. VDJtools was used for post-analysis of the clonotype tables, with diversity normalized by down-sampling every dataset to the smallest sample size. In repertoire overlap clustering, CDR3 amino acid sequences, but not nucleotide sequences, were matched to correct batch-related cross-sample contamination. TCRdb trimmed the raw reads at Q25, called clones with MiXCR and kept productive beta chains. Identical CDR3 proteins give one entry, which carries the most common genes and DNA. These V and J calls rely on TCRdb rather than the paper's analysis. This sample has about 810,000 distinct CDR3 sequences in its table, and 53% of those were observed once. In total, the top ten clones hold approximately 4.5% of the sample.

Sequencing used blood. The TCR comes from a girl between 10 and 17 years old with multiple sclerosis. The rearranged chain carries TRBV20-1 and TRBJ2-1; TRBD2 fits 11 bases in the junction. The CDR3 protein is CSASLGTSGNNEQFF. At the DNA level, the sequence is TGCAGTGCTAGTCTTGGGACTAGCGGAAACAATGAGCAGTTCTTC.